One sample yielded the 23 T cell receptor beta chains listed below, sequenced in a study of cytomegalovirus exposure and HLA in healthy donors. PCR amplification relied on 60 Vbeta primers (plus 13 Jbeta primers). The method was immunoSEQ multiplex PCR; TCRdb's version includes in-frame clones alone and lacks a portion of them. The sample contains over 250,000 clones, approximately 90% of which appear only once. Sequencing used PBMCs. Source of these receptors: a man in his forties in good health and CMV-seropositive.

This clone has only one observation. The rearrangement joins TRBV18 to TRBJ1-2; tentative D call: TRBD1 (6 bases). CDR3 length equals 13 residues. Germline CDR1 is KGHSH and CDR2 is LQKENI. Trimming cost V 3 bases and J 8 bases, with 13 bases left between them. The CDR3 region has the DNA TGTGCCAGCTCACCGACAGGTGGCGGGGGCTACACCTTC. Amino acids: CASSPTGGGGYTF.

The rearrangement uses TRBV28 and TRBJ1-4, with D unresolved. CDR3 length: 16 residues. The V gene lost 4 bases and the J gene lost 2 bases, with 14 bases spanning the gap. The germline gives CDR1 MDHEN, CDR2 SYDVKM. The CDR3 sequence is CASSSPTRATNEKLFF. The DNA for the CDR3 is TGTGCCAGCAGTTCCCCGACGCGGGCCACTAATGAAAAACTGTTTTTT.

In this sample, this clone turned up once. The chain has TRBV7-9 and TRBJ1-3, with 9 bases aligning to TRBD1. Losses at the gene ends were 1 base for V and 7 bases for J; bases not matched to a gene: 2. The CDR3 is 14 residues long. Germline CDR1 reads SEHNR; CDR2 reads FQNEAQ (reference sequence). CDR3 coding DNA: TGTGCCAGCAGCTTAGACACAGGGGGCAACACCATATATTTT. This codes for CASSLDTGGNTIYF.

J is TRBJ2-7 and V is TRBV10-3; possible D gene TRBD1, 5 bases. The germline V and J ends were trimmed by 6 bases and 2 bases, with 11 bases remaining between them. There are 13 residues in the CDR3. Germline lookup yields CDR1 ENHRY and CDR2 SYGVKD. The CDR3 protein is CAISVDRTYEQYF. DNA for the CDR3: TGTGCCATCAGCGTAGACAGAACCTACGAGCAGTACTTC.

In regard to this clone: Germline is not matched at one junction end, which may reflect a read error. J is TRBJ2-5 and V is TRBV29-1; 8 bases are a match to TRBD2. The CDR3 is 12 residues long. The germline V gene has CDR1 SQVTM and CDR2 ANQGSEA. Written as DNA, the CDR3 is TGCAGCGTTTACCCGGGAGGGGAGATCCAGTACTTC. As protein: CSVYPGGEIQYF. Based on the CDR3 plus reference TRBV29-1 and TRBJ2-5, the full variable domain is SAVISQKPSRDICQRGTSLTIQCQVDSQVTMMFWYRQQPGQSLTLIATANQGSEATYESGFVIDKFPISRPNLTFSTLTVSNMSPEDSSIYLCSVYPGGEIQYFGPGTRLLVL.

This sequence joins TRBV29-1 and TRBJ2-6; D may be TRBD2 (5 bases). V was shortened by 2 bases and J by 0 bases, with 26 bases between the two germline ends. The CDR3 spans 21 residues. Germline V gene data show CDR1 as SQVTM and CDR2 as ANQGSEA. The CDR3: CSVERIRGASSTPSGANVLTF. For the CDR3, the DNA is TGCAGCGTTGAAAGGATTCGGGGAGCTTCTTCCACCCCCTCTGGGGCCAACGTCCTGACTTTC.

The rearrangement uses TRBV11-2 and TRBJ2-7; 8 positions agree with TRBD2. The CDR3 runs to 14 residues. Trimming cost V 1 base and J 5 bases; bases outside gene matches: 4. Germline assignment: CDR1 SGHAT and CDR2 FQNNGV. This CDR3 is CASSLAGGSHEQYF. CDR3 sequence (DNA): TGTGCCAGCAGCTTAGCGGGAGGGTCCCACGAGCAGTACTTC.

The chain recombines TRBV27 with TRBJ1-4; 8 bases align to TRBD1. Germline V CDR1 and CDR2: MNHEY, SMNVEV (reference sequence). Trimming removed 7 bases from V and 7 bases from J; junction bases left unmatched: 14. CDR3 length equals 16 residues. The CDR3 nucleotides read TGTGCCAGCACCCCACTACGGCAGGGGGCGCGTGAAAAACTGTTTTTT. This gives the protein CASTPLRQGAREKLFF.

This clone was observed a single time. This chain uses TRBV7-9 with TRBJ2-1, with 10 bases aligning to TRBD2. The V gene end was trimmed by 5 bases and the J gene end by 3 bases; junction bases not matched to a gene: 4. The CDR3 is 15 residues long. Germline values: CDR1 SEHNR, CDR2 FQNEAQ (reference sequence). The CDR3 DNA is TGTGCCAGCAGCCCGGGACTAGCGAGCTACAATGAGCAGTTCTTC. It is translated as CASSPGLASYNEQFF. Combining the CDR3 with reference TRBV7-9 and TRBJ2-1 gives the whole variable domain DTGVSQNPRHKITKRGQNVTFRCDPISEHNRLYWYRQTLGQGPEFLTYFQNEAQLEKSRLLSDRFSAERPKGSFSTLEIQRTEQGDSAMYLCASSPGLASYNEQFFGPGTRLTVL.

The J gene is TRBJ1-5, the V gene TRBV2, with a possible D match to TRBD1 (5 bases). This CDR3 is 15 amino acids long. Trimming cost V 7 bases and J 6 bases, with 19 bases left between them. Germline assignment: CDR1 SNHLY and CDR2 FYNNEI. The DNA of the CDR3 is TGTGCCAGCAACCCCCGGCAGGGCGGGGGTCAGCCCCAGCATTTT. It specifies CASNPRQGGGQPQHF.

CDR3 coding DNA: TGTGCCAGCAGCCTTACTGGGACAGACTACGAGCAGTACTTC. This codes for CASSLTGTDYEQYF. V gene TRBV4-2 combines with J gene TRBJ2-7; TRBD1 aligns across 7 bases. J was trimmed by 3 bases and V by 4 bases; bases with no gene match: 6. The CDR3 consists of 14 residues. Germline values: CDR1 LGHNA, CDR2 YNFKEQ.

A few counts support this clone. The genes are TRBV6-5 and TRBJ1-3, with 9 bases identical to TRBD1. Germline-derived CDR1 and CDR2 are MNHEY and SVGAGI. With V trimmed by 6 bases and J by 1 base, 4 bases remained unmatched. CDR3 length equals 15 residues. The CDR3, as DNA: TGTGCCAGCAGCCCCGGGACAGGGTCTGGAAACACCATATATTTT. This encodes CASSPGTGSGNTIYF.

The V call is TRBV15, the J call TRBJ2-7, with 8 bases that match TRBD2. J gave up 3 bases and V 5 bases, and 6 bases lay outside the gene matches. The germline V gene encodes CDR1 LNHNV and CDR2 YYDKDF (reference sequence). The CDR3 runs 14 residues. CDR3 loop: CATSVLADHYEQYF. The DNA of the CDR3 is TGTGCCACCAGCGTACTAGCGGACCACTACGAGCAGTACTTC.

The chain couples TRBV29-1 to TRBJ1-1; D may be TRBD1 (6 bases). CDR1 is SQVTM, CDR2 ANQGSEA, per germline. CDR3 length: 14 residues. The V end lost 4 bases, the J end lost 1 base, and 13 bases lay between the germline ends. The CDR3 sequence is CSVGGDRSNTEAFF. The CDR3 DNA reads TGCAGCGTTGGGGGAGACAGGTCGAACACTGAAGCTTTCTTT.

V gene TRBV7-3 combines with J gene TRBJ2-3; D is ambiguous. In germline, CDR1 is SGHTA, CDR2 FQGTGA. V lost 2 bases and J 0 bases, leaving 9 bases between the germline ends. The CDR3 runs 15 residues. CDR3 region: CASSLGVSSTDTQYF. Here the CDR3 DNA reads TGTGCCAGCAGCTTAGGAGTTTCTAGCACAGATACGCAGTATTTT.

The chain links TRBV5-5 to TRBJ2-3, with D possibly matching TRBD1 (6 bases). The germline CDR1 and CDR2 sequences are SGHKS and YYEKEE (reference sequence). Trimming left V 0 bases short and J 7 bases short, with 12 bases between. This CDR3 region has 14 residues. The CDR3 DNA reads as TGTGCCAGCAGCTTGGCCGGGGACATTAATACGCAGTATTTT. It yields the protein CASSLAGDINTQYF.

The chain couples TRBV29-1 to TRBJ1-1; no clear D gene. Germline loops: CDR1 SQVTM, CDR2 ANQGSEA. The CDR3 consists of 11 residues. Trimming removed 0 bases from V and 5 bases from J, with 4 bases in between. This CDR3 is CSVEDRTEAFF. DNA of the CDR3: TGCAGCGTTGAAGACAGGACTGAAGCTTTCTTT.

The chain links TRBV19 to TRBJ1-1; 9 nucleotides line up with TRBD1. V shed 2 bases, J shed 3 bases, and the junction held 4 bases outside the gene matches. The CDR3 totals 15 residues. Per the germline V gene, CDR1 is LNHDA and CDR2 is SQIVND (reference sequence). The CDR3 sequence is CASSIWGQGDTEAFF. The CDR3 DNA reads as TGTGCCAGTAGTATATGGGGACAGGGTGACACTGAAGCTTTCTTT.

This clone was detected many times. This CDR3 is also generated by other DNA sequences in the sample. The chain combines TRBV5-1 with TRBJ2-7; 8 nucleotides align to TRBD1. CDR3 length: 16 amino acids. Germline-derived CDR1 and CDR2 are SGHRS and YFSETQ. V lost 0 bases and J lost 4; bases outside the gene matches: 9. In DNA form, the CDR3 reads TGCGCCAGCAGCTTGGCCGGGACAGGCCGAGGATACGAGCAGTACTTC. Translation: CASSLAGTGRGYEQYF.

The V and J genes are TRBV5-1 and TRBJ2-2; perhaps TRBD1 as D (6 bases). The germline V gene has CDR1 SGHRS and CDR2 YFSETQ. The CDR3 sequence is 17 residues long. Trimming cost V 10 bases and J 2 bases, with 24 bases left between them. This chain's CDR3 is CAGEYCRDNGNTGELFF. The CDR3 region has the DNA TGCGCCGGAGAATATTGTCGGGACAACGGCAACACCGGGGAGCTGTTTTTT.

This chain uses TRBV19 with TRBJ2-1, with D perhaps matching TRBD1 (6 bases). Germline CDR1 and CDR2: LNHDA and SQIVND (reference sequence). The CDR3 has 16 residues. V was clipped by 7 bases and J by 3 bases, with 19 bases between them. The CDR3 is CASTPGQNLFYNEQFF. DNA of the CDR3: TGTGCCAGTACCCCTGGACAGAATCTTTTCTACAATGAGCAGTTCTTC.

The gene calls are TRBV11-2 and TRBJ2-7, with TRBD2 identical over 8 bases. Germline trimming cut 3 bases from V and 6 bases from J; bases unmatched to any gene: 10. The CDR3 has 15 residues. The germline gives CDR1 SGHAT, CDR2 FQNNGV. The CDR3 sequence: CASSFSGVARIEQYF. CDR3 coding DNA: TGTGCCAGCAGCTTTAGCGGGGTGGCTCGTATCGAGCAGTACTTC.

Regarding this clone: Relative to the germline gene, one junction end is altered; a read error may explain this. Other nucleotide sequences from this sample produce the same CDR3. V is TRBV11-2 and J is TRBJ2-7; 9 positions agree with TRBD2. The CDR3 extends over 15 amino acids. Germline V lookup: CDR1 SGHAT, CDR2 FQNNGV. CDR3 sequence reads: CASSLTSGPSYEQYF. The DNA for the CDR3 is TGTGCCAGCAGCTTAACTAGCGGGCCCTCCTACGAGCAGTATTTC.